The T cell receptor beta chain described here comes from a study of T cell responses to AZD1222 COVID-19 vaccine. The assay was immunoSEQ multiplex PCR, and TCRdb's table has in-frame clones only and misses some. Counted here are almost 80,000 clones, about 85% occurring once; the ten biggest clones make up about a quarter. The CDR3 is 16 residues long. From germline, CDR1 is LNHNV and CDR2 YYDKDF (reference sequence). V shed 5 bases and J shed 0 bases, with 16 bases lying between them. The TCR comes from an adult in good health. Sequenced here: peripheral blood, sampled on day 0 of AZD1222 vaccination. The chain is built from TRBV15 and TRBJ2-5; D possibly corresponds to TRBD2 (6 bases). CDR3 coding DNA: TGTGCCACCAGCCCCTCGGGGAGGAAGTACCAAGAGACCCAGTACTTC. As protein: CATSPSGRKYQETQYF. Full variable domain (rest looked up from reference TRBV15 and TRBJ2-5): DAMVIQNPRYQVTQFGKPVTLSCSQTLNHNVMYWYQQKSSQAPKLLFHYYDKDFNNEADTPDNFQSRRPNTSFCFLDIRSPGLGDTAMYLCATSPSGRKYQETQYFGPGTRLLVL.